Listed below are T cell receptor beta chains from one sample, sequenced in a study of T cells in localized non-small cell lung cancer. Sequencing was performed with immunoSEQ multiplex PCR; in TCRdb, only in-frame clones are kept and a portion is missing. This table holds over 2,000 clones, about 24% found once. This specimen was lung tumor tissue, taken before any cancer treatment. All receptors come from a woman aged 35 to 75 with stage II squamous cell lung carcinoma. The CDR3 runs from the conserved cysteine through the conserved F or W.

j_call | v_call | cdr3_aa
TRBJ2-1 | TRBV30 | CAWSVGGLSYNEQFF
TRBJ1-5 | TRBV14 | CASSQDLNQPQHF
TRBJ2-1 | TRBV30 | CAWEREGHNEQFF
TRBJ2-2 | TRBV9 | CASSVATESSGFLTGELFF
TRBJ1-1 | TRBV10-2 | CASSERTGGTEAFF
TRBJ1-5 | TRBV9 | CASSVSGNQPQHF
TRBJ1-1 | TRBV10-3 | CAISEDGMNTEAFF
TRBJ2-3 | TRBV6-8 | CASSLHSGGANTQYF
TRBJ2-3 | TRBV9 | CASSSRTGTDTQYF
TRBJ1-3 | TRBV11-3 | CASSQQAQGGNTIYF
TRBJ1-1 | TRBV6-8 | CASSYSLTNTEAFF
TRBJ2-2 | TRBV28 | CASSLRTGELFF
TRBJ2-3 | TRBV11-3 | CASSFGTSGGADTQYF
TRBJ2-2 | TRBV12-2 | CATFQGYFDTGELFF
TRBJ2-2 | TRBV9 | CASSSTGTGELFF
TRBJ1-2 | TRBV6-8 | CASSYKGQGLYGYTF
TRBJ2-3 | TRBV15 | CATSRESGSFSDTQYF
TRBJ2-1 | TRBV28 | CASSPRDYPYNEQFF
TRBJ2-7 | TRBV23-1 | CASSQAAGSGYEQYF
TRBJ1-1 | TRBV5-1 | CASSPGQGMRVNTEAFF
TRBJ2-2 | TRBV6-7 | CASSRLAGRLGELFF
TRBJ1-4 | TRBV30 | CAWNSLDEKLFF
TRBJ2-5 | TRBV25-1 | CASSDPGRETQYF
TRBJ1-2 | TRBV9 | CASSLQQGPNYGYTF
TRBJ1-6 | TRBV19 | CASSVGGPYSPLHF
TRBJ2-2 | TRBV6-1 | CASSEEYGLPTGELFF
TRBJ2-1 | TRBV28 | CASSLGGGVEQFF
TRBJ1-2 | TRBV9 | CASSENGQIYGYTF
TRBJ2-6 | TRBV7-4 | CASSRDHSGANVLTF
TRBJ1-1 | TRBV6-8 | CAISMGSSEAFF
TRBJ2-1 | TRBV28 | CASSGSGRRNEQFF
TRBJ1-1 | TRBV6-8 | CASEGVMNTEAFF
TRBJ1-1 | TRBV6-8 | CASSYSRTGRANTEAFF
TRBJ1-5 | TRBV18 | CASSLSGGNQPQHF
TRBJ2-2 | TRBV11-3 | CASSAPGQGVITGELFF
TRBJ1-2 | TRBV30 | CAWSSKGAGYTF
TRBJ2-1 | TRBV28 | CASRSAGVDHNEQFF
TRBJ2-7 | TRBV28 | CASTGQGGYEQYF
TRBJ1-5 | TRBV29-1 | CSVQQGAWQPQHF
TRBJ2-5 | TRBV11-3 | CASSYSGTEETQYF
TRBJ2-1 | TRBV7-6 | CASSRDFTRNEQFF
TRBJ1-1 | TRBV7-4 | CASSLGRQNTEAFF
TRBJ1-2 | TRBV9 | CASSGSGNGGYTF
TRBJ2-2 | TRBV29-1 | CSVDWGPGELFF
TRBJ2-1 | TRBV11-3 | CASSLEGGRLTDEQFF
TRBJ2-7 | TRBV6-8 | CASSGGQTYEQYF